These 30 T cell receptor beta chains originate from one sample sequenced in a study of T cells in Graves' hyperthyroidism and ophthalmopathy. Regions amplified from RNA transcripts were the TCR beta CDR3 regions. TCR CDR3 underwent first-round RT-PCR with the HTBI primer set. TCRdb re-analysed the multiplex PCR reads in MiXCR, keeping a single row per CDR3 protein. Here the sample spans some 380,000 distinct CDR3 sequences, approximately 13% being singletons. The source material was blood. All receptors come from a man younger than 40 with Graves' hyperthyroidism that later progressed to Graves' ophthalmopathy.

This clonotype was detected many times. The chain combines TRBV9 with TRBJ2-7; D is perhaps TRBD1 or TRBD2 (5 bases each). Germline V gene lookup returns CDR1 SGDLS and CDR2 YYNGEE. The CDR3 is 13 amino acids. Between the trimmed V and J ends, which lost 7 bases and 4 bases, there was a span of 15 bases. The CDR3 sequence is CASGDGTGYEQYF. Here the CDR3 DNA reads TGTGCCAGCGGAGACGGGACGGGGTACGAGCAGTACTTC.

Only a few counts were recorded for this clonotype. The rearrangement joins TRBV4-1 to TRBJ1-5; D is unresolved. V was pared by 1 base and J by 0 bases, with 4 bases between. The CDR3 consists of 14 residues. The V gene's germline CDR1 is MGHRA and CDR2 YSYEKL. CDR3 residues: CASSQVPSNQPQHF. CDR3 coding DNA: TGCGCCAGCAGCCAAGTCCCTAGCAATCAGCCCCAGCATTTT.

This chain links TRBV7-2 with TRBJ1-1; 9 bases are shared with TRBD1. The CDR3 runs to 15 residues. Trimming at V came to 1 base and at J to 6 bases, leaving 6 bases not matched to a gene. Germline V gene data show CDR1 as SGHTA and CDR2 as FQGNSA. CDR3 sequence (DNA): TGTGCCAGCAGCTTAGGGGGGACAGGGCGAGCTGAAGCTTTCTTT. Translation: CASSLGGTGRAEAFF.

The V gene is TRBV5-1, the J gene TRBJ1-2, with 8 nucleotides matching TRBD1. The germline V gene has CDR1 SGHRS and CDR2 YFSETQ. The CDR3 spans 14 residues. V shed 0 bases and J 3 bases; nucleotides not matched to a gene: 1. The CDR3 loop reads CASSLEQGDYGYTF. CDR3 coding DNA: TGCGCCAGCAGCTTGGAACAGGGGGACTATGGCTACACCTTC.

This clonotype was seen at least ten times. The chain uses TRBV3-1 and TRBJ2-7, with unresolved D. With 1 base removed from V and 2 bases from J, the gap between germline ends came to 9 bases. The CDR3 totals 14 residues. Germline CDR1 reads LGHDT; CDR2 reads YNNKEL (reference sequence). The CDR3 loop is CASSQGDRTYEQYF. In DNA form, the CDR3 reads TGTGCCAGCAGCCAAGGAGACCGAACCTACGAGCAGTACTTC.

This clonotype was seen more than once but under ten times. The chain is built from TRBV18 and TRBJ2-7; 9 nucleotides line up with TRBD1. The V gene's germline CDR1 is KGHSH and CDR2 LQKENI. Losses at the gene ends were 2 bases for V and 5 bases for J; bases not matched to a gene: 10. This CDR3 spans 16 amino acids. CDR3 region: CASSPTPGQGIHEQYF. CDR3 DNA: TGTGCCAGCTCACCAACCCCCGGACAGGGGATCCACGAGCAGTACTTC. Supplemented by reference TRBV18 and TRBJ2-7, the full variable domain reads NAGVMQNPRHLVRRRGQEARLRCSPMKGHSHVYWYRQLPEEGLKFMVYLQKENIIDESGMPKERFSAEFPKEGPSILRIQQVVRGDSAAYFCASSPTPGQGIHEQYFGPGTRLTVT.

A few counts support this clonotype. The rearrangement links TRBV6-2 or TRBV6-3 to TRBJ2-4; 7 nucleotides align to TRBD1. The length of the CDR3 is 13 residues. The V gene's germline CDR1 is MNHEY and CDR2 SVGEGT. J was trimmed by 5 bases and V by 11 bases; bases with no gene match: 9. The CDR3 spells CAATPGQQNIQYF. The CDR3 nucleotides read TGTGCCGCAACCCCGGGACAGCAAAACATTCAGTACTTC.

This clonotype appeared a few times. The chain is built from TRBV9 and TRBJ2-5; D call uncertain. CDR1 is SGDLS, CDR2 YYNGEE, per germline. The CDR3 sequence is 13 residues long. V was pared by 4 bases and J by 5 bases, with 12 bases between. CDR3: CASSPPLRETQYF. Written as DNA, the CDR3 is TGTGCCAGCAGCCCCCCCCTAAGGGAGACCCAGTACTTC.

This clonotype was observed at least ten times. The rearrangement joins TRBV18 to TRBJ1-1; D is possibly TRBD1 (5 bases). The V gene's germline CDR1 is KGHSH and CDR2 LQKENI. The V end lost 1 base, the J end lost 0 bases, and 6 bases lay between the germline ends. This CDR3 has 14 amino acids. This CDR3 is CASSPRGVNTEAFF. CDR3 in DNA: TGTGCCAGCTCACCACGAGGGGTGAACACTGAAGCTTTCTTT.

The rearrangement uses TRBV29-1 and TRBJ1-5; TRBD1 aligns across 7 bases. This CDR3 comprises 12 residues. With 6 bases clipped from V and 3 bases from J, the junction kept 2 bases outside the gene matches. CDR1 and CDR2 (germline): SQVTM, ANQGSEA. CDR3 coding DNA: TGCAGCGTCAGGGGGAACAATCAGCCCCAGCATTTT. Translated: CSVRGNNQPQHF.

The CDR3 sequence: CASSLARTAPPDTQYF. The CDR3 bases are TGTGCCAGCAGCTTAGCTAGGACTGCCCCACCAGATACGCAGTATTTT. The gene calls are TRBV7-3 and TRBJ2-3, with D possibly matching TRBD2 (5 bases). Germline assignment: CDR1 SGHTA and CDR2 FQGTGA. Trimming cost V 2 bases and J 4 bases, with 16 bases left between them. CDR3 size: 16 residues.

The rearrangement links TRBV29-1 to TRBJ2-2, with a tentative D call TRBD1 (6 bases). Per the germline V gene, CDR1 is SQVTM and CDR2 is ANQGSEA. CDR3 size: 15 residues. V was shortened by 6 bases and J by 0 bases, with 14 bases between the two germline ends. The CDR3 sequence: CSVDWTDTNTGELFF. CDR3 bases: TGCAGCGTCGATTGGACAGATACGAACACCGGGGAGCTGTTTTTT.

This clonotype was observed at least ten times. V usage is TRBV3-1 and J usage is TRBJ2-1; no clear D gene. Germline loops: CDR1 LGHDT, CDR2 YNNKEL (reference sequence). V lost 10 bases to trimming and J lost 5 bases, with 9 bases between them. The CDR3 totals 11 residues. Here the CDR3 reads CATEKDNEQFF. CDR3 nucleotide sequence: TGTGCCACCGAAAAAGACAATGAGCAGTTCTTC.

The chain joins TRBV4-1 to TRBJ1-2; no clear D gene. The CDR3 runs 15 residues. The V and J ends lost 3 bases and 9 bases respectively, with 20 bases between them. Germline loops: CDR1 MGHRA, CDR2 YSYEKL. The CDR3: CASSQSSAGYGSYTF. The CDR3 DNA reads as TGCGCCAGCAGCCAGTCCTCCGCCGGGTATGGAAGCTACACCTTC.

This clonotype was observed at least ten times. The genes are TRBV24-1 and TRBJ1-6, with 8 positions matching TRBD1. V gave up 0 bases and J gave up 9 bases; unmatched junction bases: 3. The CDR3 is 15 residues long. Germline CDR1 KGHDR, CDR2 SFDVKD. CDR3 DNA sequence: TGTGCCACCAGTGATTTGCAGGGGGCGAGTTCACCCCTCCACTTT. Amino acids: CATSDLQGASSPLHF.

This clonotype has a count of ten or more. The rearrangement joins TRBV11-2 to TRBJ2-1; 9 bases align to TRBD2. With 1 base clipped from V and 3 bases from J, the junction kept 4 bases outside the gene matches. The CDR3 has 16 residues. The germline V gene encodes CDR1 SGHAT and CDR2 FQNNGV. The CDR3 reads CASSLVQRGVYNEQFF. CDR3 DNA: TGTGCCAGCAGCTTAGTCCAGCGGGGGGTCTACAATGAGCAGTTCTTC.

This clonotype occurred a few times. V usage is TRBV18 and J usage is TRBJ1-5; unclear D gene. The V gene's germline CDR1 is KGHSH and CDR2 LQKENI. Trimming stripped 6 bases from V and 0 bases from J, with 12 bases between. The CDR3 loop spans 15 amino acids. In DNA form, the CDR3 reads TGTGCCAGCTCCCGTGCAGCAAATAGCAATCAGCCCCAGCATTTT. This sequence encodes CASSRAANSNQPQHF.

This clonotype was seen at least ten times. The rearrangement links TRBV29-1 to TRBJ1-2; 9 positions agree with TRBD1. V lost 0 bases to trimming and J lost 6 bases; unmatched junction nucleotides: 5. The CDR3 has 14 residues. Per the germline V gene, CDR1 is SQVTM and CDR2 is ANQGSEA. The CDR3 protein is CSVEETGGFDGYTF. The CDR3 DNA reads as TGCAGCGTTGAAGAGACAGGGGGGTTCGATGGCTACACCTTC.

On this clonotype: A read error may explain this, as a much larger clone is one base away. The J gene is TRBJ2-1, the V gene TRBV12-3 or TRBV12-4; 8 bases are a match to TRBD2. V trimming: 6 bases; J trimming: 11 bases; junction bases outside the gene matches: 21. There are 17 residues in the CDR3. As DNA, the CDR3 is TGTGCCAGCAGCCCTTCACGCGGTCGGGGGGGCGGAAATAAGCAGTTCTTC. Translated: CASSPSRGRGGGNKQFF.

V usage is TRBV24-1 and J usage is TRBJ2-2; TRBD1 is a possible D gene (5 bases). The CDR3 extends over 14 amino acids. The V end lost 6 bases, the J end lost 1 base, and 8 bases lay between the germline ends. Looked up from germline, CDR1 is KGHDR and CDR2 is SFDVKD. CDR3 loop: CATSFTGNTGELFF. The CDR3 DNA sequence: TGTGCCACCAGTTTTACAGGGAACACCGGGGAGCTGTTTTTT.

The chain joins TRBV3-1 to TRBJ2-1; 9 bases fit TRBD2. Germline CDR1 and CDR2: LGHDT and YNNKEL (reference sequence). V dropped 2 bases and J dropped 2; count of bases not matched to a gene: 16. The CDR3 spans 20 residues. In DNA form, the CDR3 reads TGTGCCAGCAGCCAATGGTGGTCGATCCGGCCTAGCGGGGCCTACAATGAGCAGTTCTTC. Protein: CASSQWWSIRPSGAYNEQFF.

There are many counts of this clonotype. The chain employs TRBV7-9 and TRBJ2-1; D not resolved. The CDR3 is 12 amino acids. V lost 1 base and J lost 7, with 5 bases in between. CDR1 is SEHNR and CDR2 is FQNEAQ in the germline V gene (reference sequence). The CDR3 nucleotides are TGTGCCAGCAGCTTAGTGGTTAATGAGCAGTTCTTC. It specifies CASSLVVNEQFF.

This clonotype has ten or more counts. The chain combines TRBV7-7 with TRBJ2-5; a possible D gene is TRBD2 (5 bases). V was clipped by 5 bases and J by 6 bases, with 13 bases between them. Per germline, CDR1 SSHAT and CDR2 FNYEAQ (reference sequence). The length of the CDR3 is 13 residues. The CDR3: CASSPRGLKTQYF. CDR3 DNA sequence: TGTGCCAGCAGCCCAAGAGGGCTAAAGACCCAGTACTTC. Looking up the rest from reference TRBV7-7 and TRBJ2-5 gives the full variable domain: GAGVSQSPRYKVTKRGQDVTLRCDPISSHATLYWYQQALGQGPEFLTYFNYEAQPDKSGLPSDRFSAERPEGSISTLTIQRTEQRDSAMYRCASSPRGLKTQYFGPGTRLLVL.

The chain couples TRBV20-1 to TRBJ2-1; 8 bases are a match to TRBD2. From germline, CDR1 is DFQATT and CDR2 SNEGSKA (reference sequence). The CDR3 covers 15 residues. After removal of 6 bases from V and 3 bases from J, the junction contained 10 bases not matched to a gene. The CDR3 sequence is CSAPPPGTSYNEQFF. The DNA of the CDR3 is TGCAGTGCCCCCCCCCCCGGGACTAGCTACAATGAGCAGTTCTTC.

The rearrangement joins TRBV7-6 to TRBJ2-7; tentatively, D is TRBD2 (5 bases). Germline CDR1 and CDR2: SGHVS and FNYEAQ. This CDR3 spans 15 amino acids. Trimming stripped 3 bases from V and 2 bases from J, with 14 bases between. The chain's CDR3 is CASSLAVGSPYEQYF. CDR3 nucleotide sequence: TGTGCCAGCAGCTTGGCCGTGGGGAGCCCCTACGAGCAGTACTTC.

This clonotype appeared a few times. In nucleotides, the CDR3 is TGTGCCAGCTCACCACCCCCCCAGGCATTGAACACTGAAGCTTTCTTT. Its protein is CASSPPPQALNTEAFF. V usage is TRBV18 and J usage is TRBJ1-1; no firm D call. The CDR3 is 16 residues long. Germline-derived CDR1 and CDR2 are KGHSH and LQKENI. Trimming took off 0 bases at V and 0 bases at J, with 11 bases between the two ends.

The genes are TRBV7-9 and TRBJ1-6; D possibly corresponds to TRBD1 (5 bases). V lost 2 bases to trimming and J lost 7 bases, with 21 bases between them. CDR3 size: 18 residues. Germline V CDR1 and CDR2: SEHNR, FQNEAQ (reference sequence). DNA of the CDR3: TGTGCCAGCAGCTTAACCGGGACCTCTTACCGGTGGAATTCACCCCTCCACTTT. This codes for CASSLTGTSYRWNSPLHF.

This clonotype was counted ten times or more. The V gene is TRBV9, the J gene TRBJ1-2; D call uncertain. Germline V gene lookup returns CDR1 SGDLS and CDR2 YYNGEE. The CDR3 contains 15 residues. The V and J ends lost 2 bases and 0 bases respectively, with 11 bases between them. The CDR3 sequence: CASSVEGTANYGYTF. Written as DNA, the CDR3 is TGTGCCAGCAGCGTGGAGGGCACTGCTAACTATGGCTACACCTTC.

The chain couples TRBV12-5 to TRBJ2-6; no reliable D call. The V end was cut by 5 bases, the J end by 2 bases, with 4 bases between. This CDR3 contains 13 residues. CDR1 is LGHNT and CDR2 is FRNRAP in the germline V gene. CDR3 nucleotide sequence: TGTGCTAGTGGTCCCGCTGGGGCCAACGTCCTGACTTTC. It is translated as CASGPAGANVLTF.

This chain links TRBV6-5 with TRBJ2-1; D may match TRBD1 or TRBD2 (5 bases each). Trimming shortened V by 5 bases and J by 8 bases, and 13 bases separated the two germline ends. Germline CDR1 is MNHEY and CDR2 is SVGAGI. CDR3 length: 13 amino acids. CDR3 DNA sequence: TGTGCCAGCAGTGACTTGAGGGGCGATGAGCAGTTCTTC. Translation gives CASSDLRGDEQFF.